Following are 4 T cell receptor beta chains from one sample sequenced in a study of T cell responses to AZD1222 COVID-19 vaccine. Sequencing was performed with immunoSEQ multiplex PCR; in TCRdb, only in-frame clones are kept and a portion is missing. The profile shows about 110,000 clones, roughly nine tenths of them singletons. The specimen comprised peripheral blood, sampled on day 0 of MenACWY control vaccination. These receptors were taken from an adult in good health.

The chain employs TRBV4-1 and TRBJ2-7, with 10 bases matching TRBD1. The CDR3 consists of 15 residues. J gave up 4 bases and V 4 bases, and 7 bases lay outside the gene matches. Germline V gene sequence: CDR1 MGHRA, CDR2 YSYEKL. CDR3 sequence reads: CASSLRTGGIYEQYF. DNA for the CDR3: TGCGCCAGCAGCCTTCGGACAGGGGGAATTTACGAGCAGTACTTC.

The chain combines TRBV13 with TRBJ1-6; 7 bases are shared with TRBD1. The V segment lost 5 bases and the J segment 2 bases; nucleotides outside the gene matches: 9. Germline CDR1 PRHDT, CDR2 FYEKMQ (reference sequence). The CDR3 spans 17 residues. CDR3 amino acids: CASSLSLTGTYNSPLHF. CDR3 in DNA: TGTGCCAGCAGCCTATCACTGACAGGGACCTATAATTCACCCCTCCACTTT.

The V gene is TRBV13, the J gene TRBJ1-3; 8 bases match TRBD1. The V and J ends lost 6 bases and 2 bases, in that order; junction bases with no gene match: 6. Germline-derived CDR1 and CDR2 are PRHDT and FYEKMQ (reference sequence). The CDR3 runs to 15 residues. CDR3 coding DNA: TGTGCCAGCAGTCAAGGACAGGGAACTGGAAACACCATATATTTT. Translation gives CASSQGQGTGNTIYF.

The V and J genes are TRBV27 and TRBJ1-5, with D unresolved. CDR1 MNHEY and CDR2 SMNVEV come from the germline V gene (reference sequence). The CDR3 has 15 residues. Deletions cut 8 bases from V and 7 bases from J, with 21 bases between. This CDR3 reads CASPEEGPLRQPQHF. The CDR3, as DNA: TGTGCCAGCCCCGAAGAAGGACCCCTACGGCAGCCCCAGCATTTT.